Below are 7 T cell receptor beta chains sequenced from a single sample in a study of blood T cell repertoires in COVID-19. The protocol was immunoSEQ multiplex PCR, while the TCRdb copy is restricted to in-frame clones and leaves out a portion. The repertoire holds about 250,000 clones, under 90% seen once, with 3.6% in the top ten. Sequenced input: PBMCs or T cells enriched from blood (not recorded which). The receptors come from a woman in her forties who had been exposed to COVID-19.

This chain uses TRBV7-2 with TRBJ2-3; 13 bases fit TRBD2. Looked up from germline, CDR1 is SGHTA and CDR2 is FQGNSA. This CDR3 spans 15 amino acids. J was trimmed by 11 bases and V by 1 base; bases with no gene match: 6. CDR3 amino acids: CASSLGRTSGGRQYF. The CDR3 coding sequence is TGTGCCAGCAGCTTAGGGAGGACTAGCGGGGGTCGGCAGTATTTT. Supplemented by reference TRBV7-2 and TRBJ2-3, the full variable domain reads GAGVSQSPSNKVTEKGKDVELRCDPISGHTALYWYRQSLGQGLEFLIYFQGNSAPDKSGLPSDRFSAERTGGSVSTLTIQRTQQEDSAVYLCASSLGRTSGGRQYFGPGTRLTVL.

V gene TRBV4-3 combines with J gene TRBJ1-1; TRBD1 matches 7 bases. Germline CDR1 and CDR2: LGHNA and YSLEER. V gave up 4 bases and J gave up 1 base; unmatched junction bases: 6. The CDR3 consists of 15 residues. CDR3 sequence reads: CASSLGQSRNTEAFF. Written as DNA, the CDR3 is TGCGCCAGCAGCCTGGGACAGTCTAGGAACACTGAAGCTTTCTTT.

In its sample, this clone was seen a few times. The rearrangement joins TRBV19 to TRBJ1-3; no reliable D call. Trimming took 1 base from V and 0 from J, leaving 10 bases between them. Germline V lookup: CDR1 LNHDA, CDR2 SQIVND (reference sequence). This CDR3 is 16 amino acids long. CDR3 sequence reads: CASSIVAPSSGNTIYF. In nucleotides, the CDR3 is TGTGCCAGTAGTATAGTCGCGCCGAGCTCTGGAAACACCATATATTTT.

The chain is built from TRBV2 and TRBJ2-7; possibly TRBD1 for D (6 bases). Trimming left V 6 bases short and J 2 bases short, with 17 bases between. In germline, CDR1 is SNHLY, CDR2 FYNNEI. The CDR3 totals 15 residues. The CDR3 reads CASRKQGAFAYEQYF. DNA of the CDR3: TGTGCCAGCAGGAAACAGGGTGCGTTCGCCTACGAGCAGTACTTC.

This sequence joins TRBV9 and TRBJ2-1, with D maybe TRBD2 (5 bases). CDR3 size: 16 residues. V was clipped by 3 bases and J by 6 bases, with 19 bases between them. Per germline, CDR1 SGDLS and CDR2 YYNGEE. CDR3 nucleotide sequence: TGTGCCAGCAGCGCTCAACTAGGAACGTTGTTCAATGAGCAGTTCTTC. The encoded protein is CASSAQLGTLFNEQFF.

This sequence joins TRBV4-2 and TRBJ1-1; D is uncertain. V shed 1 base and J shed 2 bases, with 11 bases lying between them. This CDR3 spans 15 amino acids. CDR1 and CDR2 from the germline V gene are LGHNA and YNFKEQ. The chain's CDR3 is CASSQGSGENTEAFF. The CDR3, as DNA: TGTGCCAGCAGCCAAGGGTCCGGAGAAAACACTGAAGCTTTCTTT.

CDR3 region: CASSPRDRVRGQPQHF. In nucleotides, the CDR3 is TGTGCCAGCAGTCCCCGGGACAGGGTGCGCGGACAGCCCCAGCATTTT. The genes are TRBV27 and TRBJ1-5, with 9 bases lining up with TRBD1. The CDR3 has 16 amino acids. The germline V gene has CDR1 MNHEY and CDR2 SMNVEV (reference sequence). With V trimmed by 5 bases and J by 7 bases, 12 bases remained unmatched.